The rows below give T cell receptor beta chains drawn from one sample of a study of cytomegalovirus exposure and HLA in healthy donors. This table comes from immunoSEQ multiplex PCR, and its TCRdb copy is limited to in-frame clones, with some not included. The table has 110,000 to 150,000 clones, approximately 84% seen once. The specimen was PBMCs. These receptors all stem from a middle-aged woman in good health and CMV-seronegative. Each CDR3 is given with its conserved first and last residue. A D gene is named only where the DNA matches it firmly. The size entry is marked missing in some rows and otherwise reads once, few, many or a size class.

TRBJ2-7	TRBD2	-	TRBV10-3	CASRLAANYEQYF	TGTGCCAGCCGACTAGCGGCTAACTACGAGCAGTACTTC
TRBJ2-6	-	-	TRBV5-1	CASSLDTLPPGANVLTF	TGCGCCAGCAGCTTGGACACCTTACCCCCTGGGGCCAACGTCCTGACTTTC
TRBJ1-1	TRBD1	once	TRBV10-3	CAISGQGQVGTEAFF	TGTGCCATCAGTGGCCAGGGACAGGTGGGCACTGAAGCTTTCTTT
TRBJ2-6	-	-	TRBV7-9	CASSLQTGANVLTF	TGTGCCAGCAGCTTACAGACTGGGGCCAACGTCCTGACTTTC
TRBJ1-2	TRBD1	-	TRBV28	CASSLPTGLRYGYTF	TGTGCCAGCAGTCTACCGACAGGGTTAAGATATGGCTACACCTTC
TRBJ1-5	-	-	TRBV6-4	CASSADSNQPQHF	TGTGCCAGCAGCGCGGATAGCAATCAGCCCCAGCATTTT
TRBJ2-7	TRBD2	-	TRBV5-1	CASSPELAGEYEQYF	TGCGCCAGCAGCCCGGAACTAGCGGGAGAGTACGAGCAGTACTTC
TRBJ2-5	-	-	TRBV28	CASSLLGTYRETQYF	TGTGCCAGCAGTTTATTGGGGACATATCGGGAGACCCAGTACTTC
TRBJ1-5	-	-	TRBV18	CASSPPLAGQPQHF	TGTGCCAGCTCACCACCGTTAGCGGGACAGCCCCAGCATTTT
TRBJ1-1	TRBD1	-	TRBV28	CASGTGGLNTEAFF	TGTGCCAGTGGGACAGGGGGCTTGAACACTGAAGCTTTCTTT
TRBJ2-3	-	-	TRBV28	CASSLGSLNAHWYF	TGTGCCAGCAGTTTAGGTAGCCTCAACGCTCATTGGTATTTT
TRBJ1-5	TRBD1	-	TRBV2	CASSVEGAQQPQHF	TGTGCCAGCAGTGTTGAGGGGGCTCAGCAGCCCCAGCATTTT
TRBJ2-7	TRBD2	-	TRBV19	CASSIGLAVLIEQYF	TGTGCCAGTAGTATTGGACTAGCGGTACTTATCGAGCAGTACTTC
TRBJ2-1	TRBD2	-	TRBV6-1	CASRRSLADYNEQFF	TGTGCCAGCCGCCGATCACTAGCGGACTACAATGAGCAGTTCTTC
TRBJ1-1	-	-	TRBV28	CASVANTEAFF	TGTGCCAGCGTGGCGAACACTGAAGCTTTCTTT
TRBJ1-2	TRBD1	-	TRBV6-1	CASSGRGPYGYTF	TGTGCCAGCAGTGGCAGGGGGCCTTATGGCTACACCTTC
TRBJ2-7	-	-	TRBV27	CASSFASGVRYEQYF	TGTGCCAGCAGTTTCGCGTCGGGAGTTCGTTACGAGCAGTACTTC
TRBJ1-4	TRBD1	-	TRBV28	CASSRAGQGPTNEKLFF	TGTGCCAGCAGCCGGGCGGGACAGGGACCAACTAATGAAAAACTGTTTTTT
TRBJ2-2	TRBD1	-	TRBV5-1	CASSLTGTGNTGELFF	TGCGCCAGCAGCTTAACCGGGACAGGGAACACCGGGGAGCTGTTTTTT
TRBJ1-1	-	once	TRBV7-2	CASSLGGGNTEAFF	TGTGCCAGCAGCTTAGGGGGCGGGAACACTGAAGCTTTCTTT
TRBJ2-1	TRBD1	-	TRBV9	CASSARTGGRNEQFF	TGTGCCAGCAGCGCCCGGACAGGGGGACGGAATGAGCAGTTCTTC
TRBJ1-2	TRBD1	-	TRBV6-1	CASSQLGQAGGYTF	TGTGCCAGCAGCCAACTCGGACAGGCGGGAGGCTACACCTTC
TRBJ2-7	-	-	TRBV5-1	CASSLENYEQYF	TGCGCCAGCAGCCTTGAGAACTACGAGCAGTACTTC
TRBJ2-7	-	-	TRBV7-3	CASSLTLGYEQYF	TGTGCCAGCAGCTTAACGTTGGGCTACGAGCAGTACTTC
TRBJ2-6	-	-	TRBV9	CASSGRKGTGANVLTF	TGTGCCAGCAGCGGAAGAAAGGGGACTGGGGCCAACGTCCTGACTTTC
TRBJ1-2	-	-	TRBV18	CASSPSGVYYGYTF	TGTGCCAGCTCACCGTCAGGGGTGTACTATGGCTACACCTTC
TRBJ1-1	-	-	TRBV19	CASSSPRGSRIEAFF	TGTGCCAGTAGTTCCCCACGGGGGTCACGCATTGAAGCTTTCTTT
TRBJ1-2	-	-	TRBV7-9	CASSLEAGPYGYTF	TGTGCCAGCAGCTTAGAAGCAGGGCCCTATGGCTACACCTTC
TRBJ1-1	-	-	TRBV28	CASSLGGVRGTEAFF	TGTGCCAGCAGTTTGGGGGGGGTAAGGGGCACTGAAGCTTTCTTT
TRBJ2-3	-	-	TRBV6-1	CASLDSQITDTQYF	TGTGCCAGCTTAGACTCACAAATCACAGATACGCAGTATTTT
TRBJ1-5	-	-	TRBV7-3	CASSQDHPPSPQHF	TGTGCCAGCAGCCAGGATCATCCCCCGTCGCCCCAGCATTTT
TRBJ2-1	TRBD1	-	TRBV4-3	CASSRQPGQGWNEQFF	TGCGCCAGCAGCCGACAGCCGGGACAGGGGTGGAATGAGCAGTTCTTC
TRBJ2-7	TRBD2	-	TRBV7-2	CASSSGLAGAEQYF	TGTGCCAGCAGCTCGGGACTAGCGGGAGCCGAGCAGTACTTC
TRBJ2-5	TRBD2	-	TRBV5-1	CASSSGTSGGAETQYF	TGCGCCAGCAGCTCGGGGACTAGCGGGGGAGCGGAGACCCAGTACTTC
TRBJ2-1	-	-	TRBV11-1	CASSLGLWRSSYNEQFF	TGTGCCAGCAGCTTAGGGTTGTGGCGGAGCTCCTACAATGAGCAGTTCTTC
TRBJ1-2	-	-	TRBV5-1	CASSPVGGLYGYTF	TGCGCCAGCAGCCCGGTGGGGGGGCTCTATGGCTACACCTTC
TRBJ1-1	-	-	TRBV7-3	CASSLDRYTEAFF	TGTGCCAGCAGCTTAGACAGATACACTGAAGCTTTCTTT
TRBJ2-7	TRBD2	once	TRBV9	CASSFGTSASSYEQYF	TGTGCCAGCAGCTTTGGGACTAGCGCCTCATCCTACGAGCAGTACTTC
TRBJ2-1	TRBD2	-	TRBV11-2	CASSVRLHSGRDYNEQFF	TGTGCCAGCAGCGTCCGACTTCATAGCGGGAGAGATTACAATGAGCAGTTCTTC
TRBJ1-4	-	-	TRBV7-3	CASSLFGPTSIGGEKLFF	TGTGCCAGCAGTTTGTTCGGGCCGACGTCAATCGGGGGTGAAAAACTGTTTTTT
TRBJ2-1	TRBD2	-	TRBV29-1	CSEGLADYNEQFF	TGCAGCGAGGGACTAGCGGATTACAATGAGCAGTTCTTC
TRBJ2-3	TRBD2	few	TRBV4-3	CASSQEPTPAGVGYGTDTQYF	TGCGCCAGCAGCCAAGAACCCACCCCAGCGGGAGTCGGTTATGGTACAGATACGCAGTATTTT
TRBJ2-1	TRBD2	-	TRBV28	CASSPATSGRGGRPNEQFF	TGTGCCAGCAGCCCAGCCACTAGCGGGAGAGGGGGGCGGCCAAATGAGCAGTTCTTC
TRBJ1-5	-	-	TRBV28	CASSLGRVRGNQPQHF	TGTGCCAGCAGTTTAGGTAGGGTTCGAGGGAATCAGCCCCAGCATTTT
TRBJ1-5	TRBD1	few	TRBV28	CASSLLRQGRVPQHF	TGTGCCAGCAGTTTATTGAGACAGGGCCGAGTGCCCCAGCATTTT
TRBJ2-7	TRBD1	once	TRBV30	CAWSVGRGLLTDEQYF	TGTGCCTGGAGCGTGGGCAGGGGGCTATTGACAGACGAGCAGTACTTC
TRBJ2-5	-	once	TRBV9	CASSVGVQKETQYF	TGTGCCAGCAGCGTAGGCGTACAGAAAGAGACCCAGTACTTC
TRBJ1-5	-	few	TRBV10-3	CAIGGGNQPQHF	TGTGCCATCGGGGGGGGCAATCAGCCCCAGCATTTT
TRBJ2-7	-	-	TRBV6-1	CASSHVGPIYEQYF	TGTGCCAGTTCCCACGTTGGGCCAATCTACGAGCAGTACTTC